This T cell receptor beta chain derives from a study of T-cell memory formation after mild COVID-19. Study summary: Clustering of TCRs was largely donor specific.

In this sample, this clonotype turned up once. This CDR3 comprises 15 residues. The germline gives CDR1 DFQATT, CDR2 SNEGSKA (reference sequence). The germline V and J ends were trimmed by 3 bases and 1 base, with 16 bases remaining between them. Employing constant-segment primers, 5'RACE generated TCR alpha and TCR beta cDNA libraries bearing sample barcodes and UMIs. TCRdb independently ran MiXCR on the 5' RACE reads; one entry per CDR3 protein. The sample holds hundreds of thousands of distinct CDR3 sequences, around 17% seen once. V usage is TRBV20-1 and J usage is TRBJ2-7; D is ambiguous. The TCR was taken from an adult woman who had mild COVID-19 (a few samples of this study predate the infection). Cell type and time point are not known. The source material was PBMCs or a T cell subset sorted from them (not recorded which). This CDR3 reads CSASSSVAGSYEQYF. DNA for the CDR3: TGCAGTGCTAGTTCATCGGTTGCTGGGTCCTACGAGCAGTACTTC.